The entry below gives a single T cell receptor (beta chain) sequence along with its context. Which antigen it targets is not known. No much larger clone is present one base from it, and per-base qualities are unavailable. Genomic DNA served as template for TCR beta VDJ combination and CDR3 sequence profiling. An Illumina HiSeq 2000 was the platform used for TCR repertoire sequencing. The original methods were these. Repertoire assessment relied on Simpson's diversity index, CDR3 size and DJ length profiles, and TRBV/TRBJ rearrangement plots. The immunodominant clone was defined as the most abundant DNA sequence in deep sequencing data. CDR3 amino acid sequences were checked for sharing between subjects and were compared against published repertoires and the VDJdb database. TCRdb reworked the public reads: Q25 trimming with fastp, MiXCR clone assembly, productive beta chains retained. Rows are unified per CDR3 protein, each entry keeping the most common DNA and genes. None of the V and J calls come from the authors' own analysis; TCRdb made them. Here the sample has some 120,000 distinct CDR3 sequences; 48% occur a single time. The ten largest clones represent 2% to 3% of the sample.

V loses 0 bases, J loses 0 bases, and the germline ends lie 3 bases apart. As encoded in the germline V gene, CDR1 is SGHRS while CDR2 is YFSETQ. Spanning cysteine to phenylalanine, the CDR3 consists of 13 amino acids. Only the CDR3 region is kept as DNA, spanning 39 bases read in frame from base 1. The sample belongs to a study of CD8+CD57+ T cells in acquired aplastic anemia (dated by TCRdb to 2017 to 2018). At the level of the whole study: DNA extracted from sorted CD4+ and CD8+ cells had a mean of approximately 3 ug, with a range of roughly 0.18 to 27.4 ug. An average of approximately 10 million reads for CD4+ cells and roughly 11 million reads for CD8+ cells was obtained from healthy donor samples.

Beyond this particular receptor, the publication reports: Around 30 CD8+ CDR3 sequences were shared between patients and controls but appeared highly expressed in patients and within their immunodominant clones. Patients and healthy controls showed no significant difference in CD8+ Simpson's diversity (P=0.060).

TCR repertoires of sorted CD4+ and CD8+ blood T cells from severe aplastic anemia patients and healthy subjects were deep-sequenced in the study. Ficoll-Paque density gradient centrifugation was used to isolate peripheral blood mononuclear cells. Before DNA was extracted, CD4+ and CD8+ T cells were sorted using either FACS or magnetic beads. The source material was sorted CD4+, CD8+, or CD8+CD57+ T cells (not recorded which) from PBMCs. The sequence joins TRBV5-1 to TRBJ1-2; the D segment cannot be called with confidence. The source of this sequence is a human donor in good health, serving as a control. The nucleotide sequence reads TGCGCCAGCAGCTTGGGGACTAACTATGGCTACACCTTC. Its protein reads: CASSLGTNYGYTF.